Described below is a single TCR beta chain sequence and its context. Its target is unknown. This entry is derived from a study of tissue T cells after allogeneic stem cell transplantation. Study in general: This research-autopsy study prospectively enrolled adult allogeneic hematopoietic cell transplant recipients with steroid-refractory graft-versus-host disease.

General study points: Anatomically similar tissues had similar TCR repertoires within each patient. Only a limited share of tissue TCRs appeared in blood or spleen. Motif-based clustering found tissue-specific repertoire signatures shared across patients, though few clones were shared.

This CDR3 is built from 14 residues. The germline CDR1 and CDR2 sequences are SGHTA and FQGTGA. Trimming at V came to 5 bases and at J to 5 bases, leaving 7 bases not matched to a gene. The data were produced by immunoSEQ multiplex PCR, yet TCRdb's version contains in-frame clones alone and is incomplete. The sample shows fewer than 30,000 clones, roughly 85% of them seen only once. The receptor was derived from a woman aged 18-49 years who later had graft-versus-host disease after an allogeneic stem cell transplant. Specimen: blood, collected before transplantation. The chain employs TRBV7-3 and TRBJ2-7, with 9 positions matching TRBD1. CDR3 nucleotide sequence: TGTGCCAGCAGCCGACAGGGGGAAGGGGACGAGCAGTACTTC. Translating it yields CASSRQGEGDEQYF.